This T cell receptor beta chain originates from a study of control samples from healthy donors and cancer patients (dated by TCRdb to between 2020 and 2021). CDR3 length: 15 amino acids, cysteine to phenylalanine. Of the read, only the CDR3 DNA is kept; its 45 bases are in frame from base 1. V and J are truncated by 3 bases and 7 bases respectively, leaving an intervening sequence of 15 bases. Looking up the germline V gene (reference sequence) yields CDR1 LNHDA and CDR2 SQIVND. This clone was observed once. This receptor's antigen is unknown. Base quality data are lacking; no much larger clone is found one base away. The library was obtained by the immunoSEQ multiplex PCR assay. TCRdb mirrors the immuneACCESS table, restricted to in-frame sequences. Some clones are absent from its copies; in checked studies, under half trace to an unresolved V gene, and the reason for the others is unknown. This sample comprises about 130,000 clones, under 95% of them detected only once. 1.7% of the sample is taken by the ten largest.

The chain couples TRBV19 to TRBJ1-4; TRBD1 is possibly the D segment (6 matching bases). Sequencing was performed on PBMCs. The sequence was obtained from a man aged 45-65 years with head and neck cancer. In nucleotide form, the sequence is TGTGCCAGTAGTATGCGGCAGGGGCGGGTTGAAAAACTGTTTTTT. Its amino acids are CASSMRQGRVEKLFF. Here the CDR3 is joined to the reference TRBV19 and TRBJ1-4 genes, and the full variable domain is: DGGITQSPKYLFRKEGQNVTLSCEQNLNHDAMYWYRQDPGQGLRLIYYSQIVNDFQKGDIAEGYSVSREKKESFPLTVTSAQKNPTAFYLCASSMRQGRVEKLFFGSGTQLSVL.